The clone carrying this T cell receptor (beta chain) has only a few counts. Clones were sequenced by immunoSEQ multiplex PCR, and TCRdb holds only the in-frame ones, with some missing. In the table there are 55,000 to 70,000 clones, about 76% of which are singletons. This specimen comes from a study of T cells in tuberculosis. Study-level background: Sequenced TCRs come from CD1B-GMM tetramer-binding T cells.

V lost 7 bases, J lost 3 bases, and 13 bases lay in between. This CDR3 contains 14 residues. Germline CDR1 and CDR2: LNHDA and SQIVND (reference sequence). Sorting used thawed, overnight-rested PBMC stained with anti-CD3, a viability dye and GMM-loaded CD1B tetramer. The CD1B tetramers carried C32 glucose monomycolate purified from Rhodococcus equi. Approximately 100,000 tetramer-negative cells were sorted from each donor. The specimen sequenced was CD1b-GMM tetramer-negative cells sorted from PBMCs. This clonotype was sampled from an adult woman with latent tuberculosis. The chain employs TRBV19 and TRBJ1-5, with D hard to call. The CDR3 DNA reads as TGTGCCAGTACCCTGGGAGGTTTCAATCAGCCCCAGCATTTT. Translation: CASTLGGFNQPQHF.